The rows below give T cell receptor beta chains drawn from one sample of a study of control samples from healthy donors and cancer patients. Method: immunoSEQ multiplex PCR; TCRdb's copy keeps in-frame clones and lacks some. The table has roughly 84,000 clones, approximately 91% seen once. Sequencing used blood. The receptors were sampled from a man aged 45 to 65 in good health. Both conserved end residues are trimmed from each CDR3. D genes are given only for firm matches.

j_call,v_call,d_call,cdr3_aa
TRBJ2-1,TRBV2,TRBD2,ASSVAGGSYNEQF
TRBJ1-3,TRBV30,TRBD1,AWTQGQPGNTIY
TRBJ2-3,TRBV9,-,ASSYRDDTQY
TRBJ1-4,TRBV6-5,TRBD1,ASSYGTGFGEKLF
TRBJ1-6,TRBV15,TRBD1,ATSTRTGASPLH
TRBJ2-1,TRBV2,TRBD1,AQQGDGEQF
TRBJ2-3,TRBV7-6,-,ASSPRPGGTDTQY
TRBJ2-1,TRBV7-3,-,ASSPRAAHEQF
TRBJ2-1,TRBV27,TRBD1,ASSPLGVQGAYFSYNEQF
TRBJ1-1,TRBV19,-,ASSYGRGPTEAF
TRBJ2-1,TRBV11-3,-,ASSSNLATYNEQF
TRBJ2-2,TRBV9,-,ASSVGQGTGELF
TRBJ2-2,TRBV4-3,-,ASSQEWAGGHGELF
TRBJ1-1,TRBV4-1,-,ASSQFVGNTEAF
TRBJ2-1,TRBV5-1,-,ASSLAPASYNEQF
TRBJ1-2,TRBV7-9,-,ASSPPAREVYGYT